A selection of T cell receptor beta chains follows, all from one sample in a study of blood T cell repertoires in COVID-19. The data were produced by immunoSEQ multiplex PCR, yet TCRdb's version contains in-frame clones alone and is incomplete. The data contain 650,000 to 800,000 clones, approximately 90% of them seen just once; the ten biggest clones take up over 0.2%. The material sequenced was peripheral blood. These receptors were taken from a young woman with acute or convalescent COVID-19. Each CDR3 is given with its conserved first and last residue. The order of the fields is clone size, V gene, J gene, CDR3 protein. The size entry is marked missing in some rows and otherwise reads once, few, many or a size class.

abundance: .
v_gene: TRBV19
j_gene: TRBJ1-4
CDR3aa: CASSIGQGIVKLFF

abundance: .
v_gene: TRBV5-6
j_gene: TRBJ1-2
CDR3aa: CASSFITQGVYYGYTF

abundance: .
v_gene: TRBV5-3
j_gene: TRBJ1-4
CDR3aa: CARSLIRVKLFF

abundance: .
v_gene: TRBV29-1
j_gene: TRBJ2-7
CDR3aa: CSREGDYEQYF

abundance: .
v_gene: TRBV6-6
j_gene: TRBJ1-2
CDR3aa: CASLHGYRGYTF

abundance: .
v_gene: TRBV7-9
j_gene: TRBJ2-7
CDR3aa: CASSRVSGYEQYF

abundance: .
v_gene: TRBV6-5
j_gene: TRBJ2-7
CDR3aa: CASSPRGRSYEQYF

abundance: .
v_gene: TRBV5-4
j_gene: TRBJ2-1
CDR3aa: CASSPLGQASYNEQFF

abundance: .
v_gene: TRBV4-3
j_gene: TRBJ1-3
CDR3aa: CASREDFFSGNTIYF

abundance: .
v_gene: TRBV30
j_gene: TRBJ2-7
CDR3aa: CAWSRDRYEQYF

abundance: .
v_gene: TRBV5-6
j_gene: TRBJ1-1
CDR3aa: CASSLAGGITEAFF

abundance: .
v_gene: TRBV7-9
j_gene: TRBJ1-2
CDR3aa: CASSFPGFYGYTF

abundance: .
v_gene: TRBV27
j_gene: TRBJ1-1
CDR3aa: CASSPAPGWWNTEAFF

abundance: .
v_gene: TRBV6-5
j_gene: TRBJ2-2
CDR3aa: CASSLFGQGVGELFF

abundance: once
v_gene: TRBV6-5
j_gene: TRBJ1-6
CDR3aa: CASRAGVWDSPLHF

abundance: .
v_gene: TRBV5-1
j_gene: TRBJ1-1
CDR3aa: CASSFEGQVGTEAFF

abundance: .
v_gene: TRBV18
j_gene: TRBJ1-1
CDR3aa: CASSPPGGNTEAFF

abundance: .
v_gene: TRBV7-6
j_gene: TRBJ2-1
CDR3aa: CASSLYGTHSYNEQFF

abundance: few
v_gene: TRBV5-6
j_gene: TRBJ1-1
CDR3aa: CASSLRGTEAFF

abundance: .
v_gene: TRBV7-2
j_gene: TRBJ2-7
CDR3aa: CASSLGYGTSYEQYF

abundance: .
v_gene: TRBV5-1
j_gene: TRBJ1-1
CDR3aa: CASSFPDTEAFF

abundance: .
v_gene: TRBV25-1
j_gene: TRBJ1-4
CDR3aa: CASRYFEKLFF

abundance: .
v_gene: TRBV5-1
j_gene: TRBJ1-1
CDR3aa: CASSLERAASTEAFF